This T cell receptor (beta chain) originates from a study of shared clonotypes between healthy human individuals. Study in general: Serving as donors were a couple of women and a few men, whose ages spanned 18 to 49.

Samples underwent the assay at deep level. Profiled with immunoSEQ multiplex PCR; TCRdb holds only in-frame clones, not every one. The repertoire consists of about 1.1 million clones, with about 80% occurring once and the leading ten covering 0.6% to 0.7%. The length of the CDR3 is 11 residues. V lost 8 bases to trimming and J lost 11 bases, with 15 bases between them. The germline V gene has CDR1 MDHEN and CDR2 SYDVKM. This clone was seen a handful of times. V usage is TRBV28 and J usage is TRBJ1-1; D ambiguous. The sequenced sample was memory CD4+ T cells from PBMCs. Stated subset: CD45RA-negative fraction. This TCR was recovered from a man between 18 and 35 years old in good health. Some clones in this sample may be carry-over from other donors' samples. The CDR3 DNA follows: TGTGCCAGCGTCTTGGGAGAGTTGGCTTTCTTT. This sequence encodes CASVLGELAFF.